Listed here are 17 T cell receptor beta chains from one sample, sequenced in a study of blood T cell repertoires in COVID-19 (TCRdb year 2020). The library was prepared using the immunoSEQ multiplex PCR assay. TCRdb obtained this table from immuneACCESS and retained in-frame rearrangements with V and J assigned. These tables miss some clones; where compared with another copy, unresolved V genes account for less than half of the shortfall, and the remainder is unexplained. The sample table holds about 230,000 clones, of which around 82% were seen once. The ten largest account for 5.7% of the sample. Sequenced material: peripheral blood. These receptors came from a man at least 80 years old with acute or convalescent COVID-19.

This clone appeared a single time. The CDR3 DNA sequence: TGTGCCAGCAGCCAACTCCAAGGAGGGATCGGAAACACCATATATTTT. It yields the protein CASSQLQGGIGNTIYF. The chain links TRBV3-1 (or the pseudogene TRBV3-2) to TRBJ1-3; no definite D call. Looked up from germline, CDR1 is LGHDT and CDR2 is YNNKEL (reference sequence). Trimming left V 2 bases short and J 4 bases short, with 15 bases between. This CDR3 spans 16 amino acids.

The chain carries TRBV7-6 and TRBJ2-2; 8 bases match TRBD2. Germline V gives CDR1 SGHVS, CDR2 FNYEAQ. Germline trimming cut 6 bases from V and 3 bases from J; bases unmatched to any gene: 6. The CDR3 contains 15 residues. CDR3 sequence: CASRKGLDYTGELFF. The CDR3, as DNA: TGTGCCAGCAGAAAGGGACTAGACTACACCGGGGAGCTGTTTTTT.

The V gene is TRBV3-1 (or the pseudogene TRBV3-2), the J gene TRBJ1-2; D gene uncertain. V was cut by 0 bases and J by 4 bases, with 15 bases left in between. Germline CDR1 and CDR2: LGHDT and YNNKEL (reference sequence). The length of the CDR3 is 16 residues. This chain's CDR3 is CASSQEGAGVPYGYTF. In DNA form, the CDR3 reads TGTGCCAGCAGCCAAGAAGGTGCGGGCGTCCCCTATGGCTACACCTTC.

The rearrangement uses TRBV7-2 and TRBJ2-7; D remains ambiguous. Trimming removed 1 base at V and 3 bases at J, with 10 bases between. The germline V gene has CDR1 SGHTA and CDR2 FQGNSA. The CDR3 totals 14 residues. The DNA of the CDR3 is TGTGCCAGCAGCTTAGTTTCACCCAGCTACGAGCAGTACTTC. This encodes CASSLVSPSYEQYF. Full variable domain (missing parts from reference TRBV7-2 and TRBJ2-7): GAGVSQSPSNKVTEKGKDVELRCDPISGHTALYWYRQSLGQGLEFLIYFQGNSAPDKSGLPSDRFSAERTGGSVSTLTIQRTQQEDSAVYLCASSLVSPSYEQYFGPGTRLTVT.

The V gene is TRBV5-1, the J gene TRBJ2-3, with 7 bases identical to TRBD1. Germline lookup yields CDR1 SGHRS and CDR2 YFSETQ. The ends lost 3 bases at V and 1 base at J; junction bases unmatched: 8. The CDR3 is 16 amino acids. The CDR3 region is CASSWRQGSGTDTQYF. The CDR3 DNA is TGCGCCAGCAGCTGGAGACAGGGATCGGGCACAGATACGCAGTATTTT.

The CDR3 region is CASSEETGSHYEQYF. CDR3 bases: TGTGCCAGCAGTGAAGAGACCGGGTCGCACTACGAGCAGTACTTC. The rearrangement links TRBV2 to TRBJ2-7, with D uncertain. The V gene lost 1 base and the J gene lost 3 bases, with 13 bases spanning the gap. The CDR3 totals 15 residues. Germline V gene data show CDR1 as SNHLY and CDR2 as FYNNEI.

This clone was counted once. The chain employs TRBV3-1 (or the pseudogene TRBV3-2) and TRBJ1-6; D unresolved. This CDR3 has 14 amino acids. V was trimmed by 4 bases and J by 6 bases, leaving 10 bases between them. Germline V CDR1 and CDR2: LGHDT, YNNKEL (reference sequence). The CDR3 DNA sequence: TGTGCCAGCAGCCCCGTCCTTATTAATTCACCCCTCCACTTT. Translating gives CASSPVLINSPLHF.

This chain uses TRBV5-1 with TRBJ2-3; 8 nucleotides align to TRBD2. The J segment lost 4 bases and the V segment lost 4 bases, leaving 11 bases of the junction unmatched. CDR3 length: 16 amino acids. Per the germline V gene, CDR1 is SGHRS and CDR2 is YFSETQ. The CDR3 DNA reads TGCGCCAGCAGCCGGAGGCCTGGCGGGGGGTCAGATACGCAGTATTTT. Its translation is CASSRRPGGGSDTQYF.

This clone came up once. The chain is built from TRBV10-1 and TRBJ2-1; 9 positions agree with TRBD2. Germline lookup yields CDR1 WNHNN and CDR2 SYGVQD (reference sequence). This CDR3 has 16 amino acids. V lost 4 bases, J lost 2 bases, and 6 bases stayed unmatched. This chain's CDR3 is CASSVRREGPYNEQFF. DNA of the CDR3: TGCGCCAGCAGTGTAAGGCGGGAGGGGCCCTACAATGAGCAGTTCTTC.

This clone occurred once. Other DNA sequences within the sample encode an identical CDR3. The chain employs TRBV10-1 and TRBJ2-5; D remains unclear. With 2 bases removed from V and 2 bases from J, the gap between germline ends came to 6 bases. Germline CDR1 reads WNHNN; CDR2 reads SYGVQD (reference sequence). The CDR3 totals 13 residues. Here the CDR3 DNA reads TGCGCCAGCAGTGAGGGCATACAAGAGACCCAGTACTTC. Translating it yields CASSEGIQETQYF.

This chain links TRBV4-2 with TRBJ2-5, with 11 bases lining up with TRBD2. Germline-derived CDR1 and CDR2 are LGHNA and YNFKEQ. Trimming removed 6 bases from V and 2 bases from J; junction bases left unmatched: 8. The CDR3 covers 16 residues. The CDR3 region has the DNA TGTGCCAGCAGTCCAGGCCTAGCGGGGGGACAAGAGACCCAGTACTTC. Translated, it gives CASSPGLAGGQETQYF.

The chain combines TRBV3-1 (or the pseudogene TRBV3-2) with TRBJ1-4; weak D call: TRBD1 (6 bases). The V end lost 4 bases, the J end lost 8 bases, and 14 bases lay between the germline ends. Germline V gene sequence: CDR1 LGHDT, CDR2 YNNKEL (reference sequence). This CDR3 region has 14 residues. The DNA of the CDR3 is TGTGCCAGCAGCCGAACAGGGTTAGGGGAAAAACTGTTTTTT. Translating gives CASSRTGLGEKLFF.

This chain uses TRBV28 with TRBJ2-7; TRBD1 aligns across 9 bases. Trimming at V came to 2 bases and at J to 0 bases, leaving 5 bases not matched to a gene. The CDR3 has 16 amino acids. The germline CDR1 and CDR2 sequences are MDHEN and SYDVKM. The CDR3 is CASSLRPGQGSYEQYF. DNA for the CDR3: TGTGCCAGCAGTTTACGCCCGGGACAGGGCTCCTACGAGCAGTACTTC.

The J gene is TRBJ2-5, the V gene TRBV6-5, with D possibly matching TRBD2 (7 bases). Deletions cut 7 bases from V and 5 bases from J, with 11 bases between. CDR3 length: 12 amino acids. Germline CDR1 is MNHEY and CDR2 is SVGAGI. CDR3 protein: CASMGGLETQYF. CDR3 bases: TGTGCCAGCATGGGGGGGCTTGAGACCCAGTACTTC.

The chain recombines TRBV7-2 with TRBJ1-5; 7 bases map to TRBD1. Germline CDR1 is SGHTA and CDR2 is FQGNSA. The V segment lost 2 bases and the J segment 0 bases; nucleotides outside the gene matches: 1. The CDR3 contains 15 residues. CDR3 DNA: TGTGCCAGCAGCTTAACAGGGGTTAGCAATCAGCCCCAGCATTTT. Translation: CASSLTGVSNQPQHF.

Only a few counts were recorded for this clone. The rearrangement uses TRBV7-9 and TRBJ1-6, with 12 bases aligning to TRBD1. V shed 5 bases and J 14 bases; nucleotides not matched to a gene: 10. Germline CDR1 is SEHNR and CDR2 is FQNEAQ (reference sequence). This CDR3 has 15 amino acids. The DNA for the CDR3 is TGTGCCAGCAGCCCAAAGGGACAGGGGGCGGACGCCCTCCACTTT. It yields the protein CASSPKGQGADALHF.

The V call is TRBV3-1 (or the pseudogene TRBV3-2), the J call TRBJ1-2; D might be TRBD1 (5 bases). This CDR3 comprises 14 residues. Germline assignment: CDR1 LGHDT and CDR2 YNNKEL (reference sequence). Trimming took 1 base from V and 3 from J, leaving 9 bases between them. CDR3 sequence: CASSQGGVDYGYTF. The CDR3, as DNA: TGTGCCAGCAGCCAAGGGGGGGTAGACTATGGCTACACCTTC.